This entry lists 30 T cell receptor beta chains sequenced from one sample in a study of blood T cell repertoires in COVID-19. Generated by immunoSEQ multiplex PCR, the TCRdb table keeps only in-frame clones and is missing some. The data contain roughly 150,000 clones, around nine tenths of them singletons. The sequenced material came from peripheral blood. The receptors derive from a woman in her seventies with acute or convalescent COVID-19.

The rearrangement uses TRBV7-9 and TRBJ2-2; D unresolved. V was shortened by 1 base and J by 9 bases, with 6 bases between the two germline ends. The CDR3 covers 12 residues. Germline assignment: CDR1 SEHNR and CDR2 FQNEAQ (reference sequence). The CDR3 region has the DNA TGTGCCAGCAGCTTAGGGCAGAGGGAGCTGTTTTTT. Translation gives CASSLGQRELFF.

This sequence joins TRBV2 and TRBJ2-7; the match to TRBD1 covers 8 bases. J was trimmed by 7 bases and V by 6 bases; bases with no gene match: 5. CDR3 length equals 12 residues. Looked up from germline, CDR1 is SNHLY and CDR2 is FYNNEI. The CDR3 is CASSRQGREQYF. CDR3 nucleotide sequence: TGTGCCAGCAGCCGACAGGGGCGAGAGCAGTACTTC.

V and J are TRBV9 and TRBJ2-2; 12 nucleotides match TRBD1. This CDR3 region has 16 residues. Germline CDR1 and CDR2: SGDLS and YYNGEE. V shed 4 bases and J 7 bases; nucleotides not matched to a gene: 8. This chain's CDR3 is CASSSSGQGAFGELFF. CDR3 nucleotides: TGTGCCAGCAGCTCATCGGGACAGGGGGCGTTCGGGGAGCTGTTTTTT.

The rearrangement joins TRBV7-9 to TRBJ2-5; 9 positions match TRBD2. Losses at the gene ends were 0 bases for V and 5 bases for J; bases not matched to a gene: 7. CDR3 size: 16 residues. The germline CDR1 and CDR2 sequences are SEHNR and FQNEAQ (reference sequence). The CDR3 nucleotides are TGTGCCAGCAGCTTAGCAGCGGGGGGCGTTTGGGAGACCCAGTACTTC. Its protein is CASSLAAGGVWETQYF.

This chain connects TRBV3-1 (or the pseudogene TRBV3-2) to TRBJ2-3; maybe TRBD1 (6 bases). The CDR3 loop spans 14 amino acids. V lost 7 bases to trimming and J lost 4 bases, with 15 bases between them. Germline CDR1 LGHDT, CDR2 YNNKEL (reference sequence). In DNA, the CDR3 is TGTGCCAGCAACCCCTCAGGGGCCGCAGATACGCAGTATTTT. Its protein product is CASNPSGAADTQYF.

The V call is TRBV6-1, the J call TRBJ1-2, with a possible D match to TRBD1 (6 bases). The CDR3 loop spans 11 amino acids. V dropped 1 base and J dropped 12 bases, with 9 bases sitting between them. Germline V gene sequence: CDR1 MNHNS, CDR2 SASEGT. The CDR3 spells CASSEVPGDTF. The CDR3 bases are TGTGCCAGCAGTGAAGTTCCAGGGGACACCTTC.

The V and J genes are TRBV6-5 and TRBJ1-6, with D tentatively TRBD1 (5 bases). Between the trimmed V and J ends, which lost 4 bases and 7 bases, there was a span of 14 bases. CDR3 length: 15 residues. The germline V gene encodes CDR1 MNHEY and CDR2 SVGAGI. The CDR3 loop reads CASSSTRGGNSPLHF. The CDR3 DNA reads TGTGCCAGCAGTTCCACACGGGGGGGAAATTCACCCCTCCACTTT.

V gene TRBV27 combines with J gene TRBJ2-1; tentatively, D is TRBD2 (6 bases). Germline CDR1 is MNHEY and CDR2 is SMNVEV (reference sequence). The CDR3 length is 15 residues. V was shortened by 6 bases and J by 3 bases, with 15 bases between the two germline ends. The CDR3 DNA reads TGTGCCAGCAGACCGTATCTCGGGGGCTACAATGAGCAGTTCTTC. Residues: CASRPYLGGYNEQFF.

J is TRBJ1-1 and V is TRBV19; TRBD1 aligns across 7 bases. After removal of 4 bases from V and 0 bases from J, the junction contained 11 bases not matched to a gene. The germline V gene encodes CDR1 LNHDA and CDR2 SQIVND (reference sequence). This CDR3 region has 17 residues. This chain's CDR3 is CASSTLPRTGMNTEAFF. The CDR3 coding sequence is TGTGCCAGTAGTACTTTACCTCGGACAGGAATGAACACTGAAGCTTTCTTT.

The rearrangement uses TRBV6-6 and TRBJ1-2; a possible D gene is TRBD1 (6 bases). The CDR3 length is 14 residues. V lost 2 bases and J lost 4, with 11 bases in between. Germline CDR1 reads MNHNY; CDR2 reads SVGAGI (reference sequence). The CDR3 DNA reads TGTGCCAGCAGTTACGGCCAGGGGAGCTATGGCTACACCTTC. The encoded protein is CASSYGQGSYGYTF.

This chain connects TRBV7-3 to TRBJ2-6; 8 bases match TRBD1. Germline V gives CDR1 SGHTA, CDR2 FQGTGA. The CDR3 contains 17 residues. Unmatched junction bases numbered 7, after V lost 6 bases and J lost 0 bases. The CDR3 DNA follows: TGTGCCAGCAGTCGTCAGGGGGCAGGCTCTGGGGCCAACGTCCTGACTTTC. Translation: CASSRQGAGSGANVLTF.

This chain uses TRBV11-2 with TRBJ1-2; tentatively, D is TRBD1 (6 bases). Germline lookup yields CDR1 SGHAT and CDR2 FQNNGV. This CDR3 is 15 amino acids long. V was cut by 3 bases and J by 1 base, with 12 bases left in between. The CDR3 DNA follows: TGTGCCAGCAGCTTGGACCGGACAGATAACTATGGCTACACCTTC. It translates to CASSLDRTDNYGYTF.

The genes are TRBV7-2 and TRBJ2-5; D may be TRBD1 (6 bases). V lost 5 bases and J 0 bases, leaving 10 bases between the germline ends. There are 14 residues in the CDR3. Germline CDR1 reads SGHTA; CDR2 reads FQGNSA. The CDR3 DNA reads as TGTGCCAGCAGCAGGGGGACAAACCAAGAGACCCAGTACTTC. The encoded protein is CASSRGTNQETQYF. Full variable domain (rest looked up from reference TRBV7-2 and TRBJ2-5): GAGVSQSPSNKVTEKGKDVELRCDPISGHTALYWYRQSLGQGLEFLIYFQGNSAPDKSGLPSDRFSAERTGGSVSTLTIQRTQQEDSAVYLCASSRGTNQETQYFGPGTRLLVL.

This chain connects TRBV7-9 to TRBJ2-3, with D possibly being TRBD2 (6 bases). The CDR3 is 14 residues long. V was trimmed by 4 bases and J by 5 bases, leaving 13 bases between them. Germline V gene sequence: CDR1 SEHNR, CDR2 FQNEAQ (reference sequence). The CDR3 spells CASSSVAAKDTQYF. The DNA of the CDR3 is TGTGCCAGCAGCTCGGTAGCGGCTAAAGATACGCAGTATTTT.

This clone was detected once. The chain employs TRBV20-1 and TRBJ2-5; D may be TRBD1 (5 bases). The V end was cut by 3 bases, the J end by 7 bases, with 15 bases between. The germline gives CDR1 DFQATT, CDR2 SNEGSKA (reference sequence). CDR3 length equals 13 residues. The CDR3 sequence is CSASLGQGGTQYF. The CDR3 DNA reads as TGCAGTGCTAGTCTAGGGCAGGGCGGGACCCAGTACTTC.

The chain has TRBV5-1 and TRBJ1-3, with 10 bases matching TRBD1. The CDR3 contains 17 residues. The germline CDR1 and CDR2 sequences are SGHRS and YFSETQ. V was clipped by 0 bases and J by 1 base; unmatched bases: 4. The CDR3 DNA reads as TGCGCCAGCAGCTTGGGGACAGGGGGACTATCTGGAAACACCATATATTTT. Translated: CASSLGTGGLSGNTIYF.

This clone turned up a few times. The chain links TRBV27 to TRBJ1-5; D not resolved. With 5 bases removed from V and 1 base from J, the gap between germline ends came to 15 bases. The CDR3 contains 16 residues. Germline V gene data show CDR1 as MNHEY and CDR2 as SMNVEV (reference sequence). The CDR3 sequence is CASSPRGMPSNQPQHF. The CDR3 region has the DNA TGTGCCAGCAGTCCACGAGGGATGCCAAGCAATCAGCCCCAGCATTTT.

The chain employs TRBV5-1 and TRBJ2-5; the match to TRBD1 covers 7 bases. Germline V gives CDR1 SGHRS, CDR2 YFSETQ. Trimming removed 5 bases from V and 1 base from J; junction bases left unmatched: 8. This CDR3 has 15 residues. CDR3 residues: CASSVTGPVQETQYF. Written as DNA, the CDR3 is TGCGCCAGCAGTGTGACAGGGCCCGTCCAAGAGACCCAGTACTTC.

The chain has TRBV2 and TRBJ2-1; TRBD2 aligns across 10 bases. V trimming: 2 bases; J trimming: 8 bases; junction bases outside the gene matches: 12. CDR3 length equals 17 residues. Per the germline V gene, CDR1 is SNHLY and CDR2 is FYNNEI. This CDR3 is CASSERGLAGVSHEQFF. CDR3 in DNA: TGTGCCAGCAGTGAAAGGGGTCTAGCGGGGGTGAGCCATGAGCAGTTCTTC.

V gene TRBV5-5 combines with J gene TRBJ1-3; 7 bases agree with TRBD1. Germline lookup yields CDR1 SGHKS and CDR2 YYEKEE (reference sequence). V shed 3 bases, J shed 1 base, and the junction held 1 base outside the gene matches. The CDR3 spans 14 residues. CDR3 coding DNA: TGTGCCAGCAGCTCGGACAGGTCTGGAAACACCATATATTTT. Protein: CASSSDRSGNTIYF.

The chain employs TRBV20-1 and TRBJ1-4, with 8 bases identical to TRBD1. The CDR3 sequence is 11 residues long. Germline V lookup: CDR1 DFQATT, CDR2 SNEGSKA (reference sequence). Losses at the gene ends were 3 bases for V and 11 bases for J; bases not matched to a gene: 2. As DNA, the CDR3 is TGCAGTGCTAGTAACAGGGGGAAACTGTTTTTT. Translating it yields CSASNRGKLFF.

This sequence joins TRBV7-2 and TRBJ2-1; no clear D gene. The V gene lost 7 bases and the J gene lost 10 bases, with 20 bases spanning the gap. The germline V gene has CDR1 SGHTA and CDR2 FQGNSA. The length of the CDR3 is 14 residues. The CDR3 here is CASMFSPGRTEQFF. The CDR3 nucleotides are TGTGCCAGCATGTTCTCCCCTGGGCGTACGGAGCAGTTCTTC.

This rearrangement joins TRBV3-1 (or the pseudogene TRBV3-2) to TRBJ2-1, with D possibly TRBD1 on 6 matching bases. The germline CDR1 and CDR2 sequences are LGHDT and YNNKEL (reference sequence). The V end was cut by 0 bases, the J end by 5 bases, with 20 bases between. There are 18 residues in the CDR3. CDR3 in amino acids: CASSQDERDKGPHNEQFF. The CDR3 nucleotides read TGTGCCAGCAGCCAAGATGAGAGGGACAAAGGCCCTCACAATGAGCAGTTCTTC.

The chain recombines TRBV4-1 with TRBJ2-1; 7 bases map to TRBD1. This CDR3 has 16 residues. Germline V lookup: CDR1 MGHRA, CDR2 YSYEKL. V gave up 0 bases and J gave up 12 bases; unmatched junction bases: 14. Here the CDR3 DNA reads TGCGCCAGCAGCCAAGATCAGAGGGGGCCAGCCAGGGGGCAGTTCTTC. Translating it yields CASSQDQRGPARGQFF.

This sequence joins TRBV11-2 and TRBJ1-3; D might be TRBD1 (5 bases). There are 18 residues in the CDR3. The V gene's germline CDR1 is SGHAT and CDR2 FQNNGV. V shed 5 bases and J shed 0 bases, with 20 bases lying between them. The CDR3 reads CASSPGRGGALSGNTIYF. DNA of the CDR3: TGTGCCAGCAGCCCCGGGCGTGGAGGGGCCCTCTCTGGAAACACCATATATTTT.

The genes are TRBV5-1 and TRBJ2-3, with 8 bases fitting TRBD1. Losses at the gene ends were 4 bases for V and 2 bases for J; bases not matched to a gene: 12. CDR3 length equals 17 residues. The germline gives CDR1 SGHRS, CDR2 YFSETQ. This CDR3 reads CASSTIGDRTITDTQYF. The CDR3 DNA is TGCGCCAGCAGCACCATAGGGGACAGGACCATCACAGATACGCAGTATTTT.

The chain links TRBV6-1 to TRBJ1-3; possible D gene TRBD1, 6 bases. The CDR3 contains 17 residues. From germline, CDR1 is MNHNS and CDR2 SASEGT. The V gene lost 0 bases and the J gene lost 0 bases, with 12 bases spanning the gap. The CDR3 DNA is TGTGCCAGCAGTGAAGCGTTGGGGGGGGCCTCTGGAAACACCATATATTTT. Translating gives CASSEALGGASGNTIYF.

The chain has TRBV6-5 and TRBJ1-6, with D possibly being TRBD1 (6 bases). The ends were cut back, 4 bases at V and 4 bases at J, with 14 bases in the middle. The CDR3 extends over 16 amino acids. Germline CDR1 is MNHEY and CDR2 is SVGAGI. The CDR3 is CASSFADRPYNSPLHF. DNA of the CDR3: TGTGCCAGCAGTTTTGCCGACAGGCCGTATAATTCACCCCTCCACTTT.

CDR3 nucleotides: TGTGCCAGCAGTTTAGGGACACCCAATGGCTACACCTTC. Protein sequence: CASSLGTPNGYTF. The chain employs TRBV12-3 or TRBV12-4 and TRBJ1-2; TRBD1 might be the D (5 bases). Trimming stripped 1 base from V and 6 bases from J, with 9 bases between. The CDR3 runs to 13 residues.

The V gene is TRBV2, the J gene TRBJ1-2, with a weak D call TRBD1 (6 bases). Germline V gene data show CDR1 as SNHLY and CDR2 as FYNNEI. There are 16 residues in the CDR3. V was trimmed by 6 bases and J by 4 bases, leaving 21 bases between them. For the CDR3, the DNA is TGTGCCAGCAGCGCAAGTTCCGGGACAAGTCCCTATGGCTACACCTTC. Protein product: CASSASSGTSPYGYTF.